This TCR beta chain is drawn from a study of T cells in Graves' hyperthyroidism and ophthalmopathy. Study context: Peripheral blood specimens were obtained at initial diagnosis, prior to any treatment. The study, taken as a whole, reports: The model made its ophthalmopathy prediction, and onset followed a median approximately 6.5 months later. Also found in blood were most expanded thyroid clonotypes above 0.001.

Among the patients, aged 18 to 65, hyperthyroidism was newly diagnosed and had lasted under 2 months. RNA transcripts provided the source from which TCR beta CDR3 regions were amplified. The HTBI primer set drove a first-round RT-PCR of the TCR CDR3. MiXCR, applied by TCRdb to the multiplex PCR reads, yields one record per CDR3 protein. The sample yields 600,000 to 650,000 distinct CDR3 sequences, around 16% seen once. This CDR3 region has 16 residues. The V segment lost 1 base and the J segment 6 bases; nucleotides outside the gene matches: 7. Germline V CDR1 and CDR2: SNHLY, FYNNEI. As to this clonotype: Antigen specificity is unknown.

J is TRBJ2-2 and V is TRBV2, with 8 nucleotides matching TRBD2. Specimen: blood. The clonotype was recovered from a woman between 25 and 40 years old with Graves' hyperthyroidism. The DNA for the CDR3 is TGTGCCAGCAGTGAAGTGGCGGGAGGATCTGCCGGGGAGCTGTTTTTT. Encoded protein: CASSEVAGGSAGELFF.